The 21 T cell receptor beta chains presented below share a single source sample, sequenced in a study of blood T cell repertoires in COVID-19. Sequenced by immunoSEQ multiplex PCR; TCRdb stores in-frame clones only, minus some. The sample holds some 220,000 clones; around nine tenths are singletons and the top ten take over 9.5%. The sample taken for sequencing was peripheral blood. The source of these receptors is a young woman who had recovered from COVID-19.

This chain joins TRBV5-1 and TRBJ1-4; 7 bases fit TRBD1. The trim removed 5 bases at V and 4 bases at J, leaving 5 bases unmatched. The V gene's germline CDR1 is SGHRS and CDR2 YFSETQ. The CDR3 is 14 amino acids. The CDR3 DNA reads TGCGCCAGCAGTCTAGGGACAGTTAATGAAAAACTGTTTTTT. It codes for CASSLGTVNEKLFF.

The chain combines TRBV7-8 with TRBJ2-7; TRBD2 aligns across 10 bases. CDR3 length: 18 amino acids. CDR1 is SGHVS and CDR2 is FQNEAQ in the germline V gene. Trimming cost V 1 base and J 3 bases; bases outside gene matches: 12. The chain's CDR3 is CASSLGLLPSGSRYEQYF. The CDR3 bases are TGTGCCAGCAGCTTAGGACTCTTGCCTAGCGGGAGTCGCTACGAGCAGTACTTC.

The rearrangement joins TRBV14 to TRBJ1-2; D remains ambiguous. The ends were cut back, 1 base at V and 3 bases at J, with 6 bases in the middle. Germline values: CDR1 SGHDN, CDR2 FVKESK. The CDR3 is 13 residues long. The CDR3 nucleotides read TGTGCCAGCAGCCAAGCCCAATACTATGGCTACACCTTC. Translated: CASSQAQYYGYTF.

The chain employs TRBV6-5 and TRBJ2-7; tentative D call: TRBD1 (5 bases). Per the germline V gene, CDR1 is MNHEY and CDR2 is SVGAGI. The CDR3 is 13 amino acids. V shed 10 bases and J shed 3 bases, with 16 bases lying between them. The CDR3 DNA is TGTGCCACCCAATTCCTACAGGACTACGAGCAGTACTTC. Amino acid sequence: CATQFLQDYEQYF.

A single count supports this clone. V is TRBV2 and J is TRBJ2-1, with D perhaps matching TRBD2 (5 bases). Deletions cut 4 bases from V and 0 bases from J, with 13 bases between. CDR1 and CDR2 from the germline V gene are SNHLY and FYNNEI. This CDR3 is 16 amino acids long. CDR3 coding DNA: TGTGCCAGCAGTGGTCGAAGCGGCATCTCCTACAATGAGCAGTTCTTC. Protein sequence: CASSGRSGISYNEQFF.

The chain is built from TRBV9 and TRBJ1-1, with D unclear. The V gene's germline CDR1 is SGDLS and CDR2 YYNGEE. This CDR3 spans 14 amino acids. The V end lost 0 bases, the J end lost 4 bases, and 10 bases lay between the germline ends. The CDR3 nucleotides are TGTGCCAGCAGCGTAGGGGGAGGGAGCACTGAAGCTTTCTTT. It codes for CASSVGGGSTEAFF.

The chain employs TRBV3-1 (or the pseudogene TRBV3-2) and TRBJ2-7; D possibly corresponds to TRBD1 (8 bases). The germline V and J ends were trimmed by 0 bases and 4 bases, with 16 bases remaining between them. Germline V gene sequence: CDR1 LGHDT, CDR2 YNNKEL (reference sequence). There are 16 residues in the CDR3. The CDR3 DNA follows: TGTGCCAGCAGCCAAGATCTTTACAGGGGGGGGTACGAGCAGTACTTC. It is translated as CASSQDLYRGGYEQYF.

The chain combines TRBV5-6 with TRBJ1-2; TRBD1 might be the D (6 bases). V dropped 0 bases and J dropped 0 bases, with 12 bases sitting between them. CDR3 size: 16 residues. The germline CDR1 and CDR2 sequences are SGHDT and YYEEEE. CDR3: CASSLGSGGPNYGYTF. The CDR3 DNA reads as TGTGCCAGCAGCTTGGGGTCTGGGGGCCCTAACTATGGCTACACCTTC. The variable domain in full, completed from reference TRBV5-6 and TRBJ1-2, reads DAGVTQSPTHLIKTRGQQVTLRCSPKSGHDTVSWYQQALGQGPQFIFQYYEEEERQRGNFPDRFSGHQFPNYSSELNVNALLLGDSALYLCASSLGSGGPNYGYTFGSGTRLTVV.

The CDR3 coding sequence is TGCAGCGTTGAAACCGGGACAGCGTACAATGAGCAGTTCTTC. This translates into CSVETGTAYNEQFF. This chain connects TRBV29-1 to TRBJ2-1, with 7 bases that match TRBD1. The V segment lost 2 bases and the J segment 4 bases; nucleotides outside the gene matches: 5. The CDR3 is 14 residues long. Per germline, CDR1 SQVTM and CDR2 ANQGSEA.

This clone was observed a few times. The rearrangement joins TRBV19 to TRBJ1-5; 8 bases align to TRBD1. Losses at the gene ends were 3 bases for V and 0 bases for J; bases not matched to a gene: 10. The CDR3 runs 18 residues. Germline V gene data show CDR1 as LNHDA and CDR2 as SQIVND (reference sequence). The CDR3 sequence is CASSISGTGVYSNQPQHF. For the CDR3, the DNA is TGTGCCAGTAGTATCTCCGGGACAGGAGTCTATAGCAATCAGCCCCAGCATTTT.

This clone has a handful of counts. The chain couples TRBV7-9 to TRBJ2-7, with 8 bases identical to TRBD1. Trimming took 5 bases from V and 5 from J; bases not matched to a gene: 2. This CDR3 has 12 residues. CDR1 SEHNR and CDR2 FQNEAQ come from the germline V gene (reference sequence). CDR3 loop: CASSQTGDEQYF. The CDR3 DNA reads TGTGCCAGCAGCCAGACAGGGGACGAGCAGTACTTC.

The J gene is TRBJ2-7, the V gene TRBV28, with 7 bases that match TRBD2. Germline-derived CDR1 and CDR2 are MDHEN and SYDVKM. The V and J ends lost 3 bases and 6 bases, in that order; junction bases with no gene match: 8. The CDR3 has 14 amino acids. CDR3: CASSFLAGVGEQYF. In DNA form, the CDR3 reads TGTGCCAGCAGTTTTTTGGCGGGAGTAGGCGAGCAGTACTTC.

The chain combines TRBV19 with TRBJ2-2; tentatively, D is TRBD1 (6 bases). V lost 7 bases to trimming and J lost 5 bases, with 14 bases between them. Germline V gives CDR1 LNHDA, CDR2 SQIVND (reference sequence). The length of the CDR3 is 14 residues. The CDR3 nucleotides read TGTGCCAGTATCCAACAGGGTGAAACCGGGGAGCTGTTTTTT. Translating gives CASIQQGETGELFF.

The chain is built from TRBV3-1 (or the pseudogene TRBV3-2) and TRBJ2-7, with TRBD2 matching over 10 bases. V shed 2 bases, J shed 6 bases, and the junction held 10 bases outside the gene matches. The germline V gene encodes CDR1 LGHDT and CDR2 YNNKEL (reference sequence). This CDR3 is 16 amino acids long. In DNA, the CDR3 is TGTGCCAGCAGCCAAAAGGGGGGACTAGCGAGGGGCGAGCAGTACTTC. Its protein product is CASSQKGGLARGEQYF.

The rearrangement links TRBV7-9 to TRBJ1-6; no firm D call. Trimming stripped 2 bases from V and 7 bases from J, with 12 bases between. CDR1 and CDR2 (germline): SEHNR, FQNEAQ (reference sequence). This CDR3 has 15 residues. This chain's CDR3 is CASSLNWQVNSPLHF. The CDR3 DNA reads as TGTGCCAGCAGCTTAAATTGGCAGGTCAATTCACCCCTCCACTTT.

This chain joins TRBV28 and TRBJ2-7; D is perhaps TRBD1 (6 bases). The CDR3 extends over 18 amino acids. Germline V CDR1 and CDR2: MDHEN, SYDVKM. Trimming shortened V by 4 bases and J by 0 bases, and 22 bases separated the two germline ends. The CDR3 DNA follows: TGTGCCAGCAGTTCCCCCAAAAACAAACAGGGCCACTCCTACGAGCAGTACTTC. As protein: CASSSPKNKQGHSYEQYF.

The CDR3 loop is CSASDTGSGYGYTF. In DNA, the CDR3 is TGCAGTGCTAGTGACACAGGGTCCGGCTATGGCTACACCTTC. The chain combines TRBV20-1 with TRBJ1-2; tentative D call: TRBD1 (6 bases). The V end lost 3 bases, the J end lost 4 bases, and 15 bases lay between the germline ends. CDR1 DFQATT and CDR2 SNEGSKA come from the germline V gene (reference sequence). This CDR3 is built from 14 residues.

This CDR3 reads CASRTAPNTEAFF. The CDR3 DNA reads as TGTGCCAGCAGGACAGCTCCGAACACTGAAGCTTTCTTT. The gene calls are TRBV6-5 and TRBJ1-1, with TRBD1 as a possible D gene (5 bases). From germline, CDR1 is MNHEY and CDR2 SVGAGI. Trimming cost V 6 bases and J 1 base, with 9 bases left between them. The CDR3 runs to 13 residues.

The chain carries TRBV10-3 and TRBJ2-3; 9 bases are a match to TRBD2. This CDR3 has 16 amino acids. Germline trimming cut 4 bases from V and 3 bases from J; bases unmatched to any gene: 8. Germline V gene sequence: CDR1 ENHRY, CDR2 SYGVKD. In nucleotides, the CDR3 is TGTGCCATCAGTGGGGGCGGGAGGGGGATTACAGATACGCAGTATTTT. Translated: CAISGGGRGITDTQYF.

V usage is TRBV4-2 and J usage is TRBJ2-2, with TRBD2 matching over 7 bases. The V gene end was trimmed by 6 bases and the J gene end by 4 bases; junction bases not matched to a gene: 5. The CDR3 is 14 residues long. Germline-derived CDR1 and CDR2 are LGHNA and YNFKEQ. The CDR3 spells CASRIAGVTGELFF. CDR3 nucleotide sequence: TGTGCCAGCAGAATAGCGGGTGTCACCGGGGAGCTGTTTTTT.

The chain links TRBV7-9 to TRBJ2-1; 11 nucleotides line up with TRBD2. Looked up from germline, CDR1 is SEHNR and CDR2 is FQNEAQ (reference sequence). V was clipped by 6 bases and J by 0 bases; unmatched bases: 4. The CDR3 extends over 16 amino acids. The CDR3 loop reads CASSVAGGPSYNEQFF. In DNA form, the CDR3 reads TGTGCCAGCAGTGTAGCGGGAGGGCCCTCCTACAATGAGCAGTTCTTC.